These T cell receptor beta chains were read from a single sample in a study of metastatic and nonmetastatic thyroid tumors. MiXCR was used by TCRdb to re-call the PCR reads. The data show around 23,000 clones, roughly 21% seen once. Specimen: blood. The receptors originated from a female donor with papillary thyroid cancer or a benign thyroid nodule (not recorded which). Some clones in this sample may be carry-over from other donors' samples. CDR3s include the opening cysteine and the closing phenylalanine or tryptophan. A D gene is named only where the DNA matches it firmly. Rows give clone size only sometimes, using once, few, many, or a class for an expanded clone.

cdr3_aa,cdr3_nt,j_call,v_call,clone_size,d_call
CASSRDTSTDTQYF,TGCGCCAGCAGCCGGGACACTAGCACAGATACGCAGTATTTT,TRBJ2-3,TRBV10-1,many,NA
CASSVGGLTTDTQYF,TGTGCCAGCAGCGTAGGAGGACTAACCACAGATACGCAGTATTTT,TRBJ2-3,TRBV9,many,NA
CASSQANRGNQPQHF,TGTGCCAGCAGCCAAGCAAACAGGGGCAATCAGCCCCAGCATTTT,TRBJ1-5,TRBV28,medium-sized,NA
CSVSGGQPRVSYEQYF,TGCAGCGTTTCAGGGGGACAGCCCAGGGTATCCTACGAGCAGTACTTC,TRBJ2-7,TRBV29-1,many,TRBD1
CASRETVGYTF,TGTGCCAGCAGGGAGACAGTAGGCTACACCTTC,TRBJ1-2,TRBV2,many,NA
CASSSRVVHDRSYNEQFF,TGTGCCAGCAGCTCGCGAGTTGTCCATGACAGGTCCTACAATGAGCAGTTCTTC,TRBJ2-1,TRBV7-1,once,NA
CASRNITEAFF,TGTGCCAGTAGGAACATAACTGAAGCTTTCTTT,TRBJ1-1,TRBV19,NA,NA
CASSAPLAGDQETQYF,TGTGCCAGCAGCGCCCCCTTAGCGGGAGACCAAGAGACCCAGTACTTC,TRBJ2-5,TRBV9,NA,TRBD2
CASRRDRASNQPQHF,TGTGCCAGCCGGAGGGACAGGGCTAGCAATCAGCCCCAGCATTTT,TRBJ1-5,TRBV12-3/TRBV12-4,few,TRBD1
CASSHLQVTDTQYF,TGTGCCAGCAGCCACTTACAGGTAACAGATACGCAGTATTTT,TRBJ2-3,TRBV14,many,NA
CASSLTGRAGTGGLFF,TGTGCCAGCAGCTTGACCGGGAGGGCGGGGACCGGGGGGCTGTTTTTT,TRBJ2-2,TRBV5-4,NA,TRBD2
CASNAGAASYEQYF,TGTGCCAGCAACGCCGGAGCAGCTTCCTACGAGCAGTACTTC,TRBJ2-7,TRBV9,NA,NA
CSARRRGLGEQFF,TGCAGTGCTAGAAGACGGGGGTTGGGTGAGCAGTTCTTC,TRBJ2-1,TRBV20-1,many,NA
CATATSVSSDTQYF,TGTGCCACCGCTACTAGCGTGAGTTCAGATACGCAGTATTTT,TRBJ2-3,TRBV24-1,few,TRBD2
CSASDPWLWNYGYTF,TGCAGTGCTAGCGATCCATGGTTATGGAACTATGGCTACACCTTC,TRBJ1-2,TRBV20-1,NA,NA
CASSRDDTGYTMYEQYF,TGCGCCAGCAGCCGAGACGACACAGGTTACACTATGTACGAGCAGTACTTC,TRBJ2-7,TRBV4-3,NA,NA
CSATRQGSGYTF,TGCAGTGCAACCCGACAGGGCTCTGGCTACACCTTC,TRBJ1-2,TRBV20-1,many,TRBD1
CAISSTSEVEQYF,TGTGCCATCAGCTCGACATCGGAGGTCGAGCAGTACTTC,TRBJ2-7,TRBV7-9,once,NA
CASSPGSRTDTQYF,TGTGCCAGCAGTCCTGGTAGCCGCACAGATACGCAGTATTTT,TRBJ2-3,TRBV28,many,NA
CASSPSRGFEKLFF,TGTGCCAGCAGCCCCTCCAGGGGTTTTGAAAAACTGTTTTTT,TRBJ1-4,TRBV4-2,NA,NA
CASSPRQSGLAGSTDTQYF,TGTGCCAGCTCACCACGACAGTCGGGACTAGCGGGAAGCACAGATACGCAGTATTTT,TRBJ2-3,TRBV18,many,TRBD2
CASSLRLAGGDTQYF,TGTGCCAGCAGCCTCCGACTAGCGGGGGGGGATACGCAGTATTTT,TRBJ2-3,TRBV27,NA,TRBD2
CASNSQGVLDF,TGTGCCAGCAATTCACAGGGCGTCTTGGACTTC,TRBJ2-7,TRBV28,medium-sized,NA
CASSDAWTGDTVELFF,TGTGCCAGCAGTGACGCATGGACAGGGGACACCGTGGAGCTGTTCTTT,TRBJ2-2,TRBV6-4,NA,TRBD1
CASSFGIGVGGYTF,TGTGCCAGCAGCTTTGGGATCGGGGTCGGTGGCTACACCTTC,TRBJ1-2,TRBV5-6,many,NA
CASSVTWDNEQFF,TGTGCCAGCAGCGTAACGTGGGACAATGAGCAGTTCTTC,TRBJ2-1,TRBV9,many,NA